The source of this T cell receptor (beta chain) is a study of T cell changes during pregnancy in multiple sclerosis. The assay was immunoSEQ multiplex PCR, and TCRdb's table has in-frame clones only and misses some. Here the sample spans approximately 35,000 clones, roughly nine tenths being singletons. Germline V gene sequence: CDR1 MNHNY, CDR2 SVGAGI (reference sequence). V was cut by 5 bases and J by 4 bases, with 15 bases left in between. CDR3 length equals 15 residues. This chain links TRBV6-6 with TRBJ2-1, with D tentatively TRBD2 (7 bases). The receptor was derived from a female donor in good health, enrolled as a control in a pregnancy study. The specimen was CD4+ T cells from peripheral blood mononuclear cells, collected in the third trimester of pregnancy. The CDR3 sequence: CASSPQGGAYNEQFF. CDR3 coding DNA: TGTGCCAGCAGTCCCCAAGGGGGGGCGTACAATGAGCAGTTCTTC.